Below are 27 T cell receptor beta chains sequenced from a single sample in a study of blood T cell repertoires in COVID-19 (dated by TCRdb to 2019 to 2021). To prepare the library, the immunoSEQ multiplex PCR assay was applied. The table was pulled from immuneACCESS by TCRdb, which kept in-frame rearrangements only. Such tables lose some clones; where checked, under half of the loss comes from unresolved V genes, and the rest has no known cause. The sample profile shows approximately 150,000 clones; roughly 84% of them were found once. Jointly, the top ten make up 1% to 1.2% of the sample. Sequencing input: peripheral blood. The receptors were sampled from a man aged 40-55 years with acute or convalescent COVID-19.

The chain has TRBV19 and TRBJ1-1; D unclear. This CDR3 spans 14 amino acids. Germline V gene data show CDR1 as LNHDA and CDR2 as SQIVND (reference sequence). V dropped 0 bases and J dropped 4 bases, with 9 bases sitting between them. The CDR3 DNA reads TGTGCCAGTAGTATAGACCAACGGGGCACTGAAGCTTTCTTT. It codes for CASSIDQRGTEAFF.

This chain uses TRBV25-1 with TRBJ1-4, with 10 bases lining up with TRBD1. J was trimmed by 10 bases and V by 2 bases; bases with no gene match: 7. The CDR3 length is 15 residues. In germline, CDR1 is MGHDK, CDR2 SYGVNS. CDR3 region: CASSEPGTGAGKLFF. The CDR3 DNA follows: TGTGCCAGCAGTGAACCCGGGACAGGGGCGGGAAAACTGTTTTTT.

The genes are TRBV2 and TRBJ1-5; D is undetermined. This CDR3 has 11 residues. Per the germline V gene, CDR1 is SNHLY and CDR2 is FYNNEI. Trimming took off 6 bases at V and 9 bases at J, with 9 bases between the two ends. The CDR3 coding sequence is TGTGCCAGCAGGGCGGAGGGGCCCCAGCATTTT. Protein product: CASRAEGPQHF.

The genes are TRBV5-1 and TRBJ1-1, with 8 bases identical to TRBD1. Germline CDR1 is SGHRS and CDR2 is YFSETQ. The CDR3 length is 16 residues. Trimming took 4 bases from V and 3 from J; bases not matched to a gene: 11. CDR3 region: CASSPSGGTSYTEAFF. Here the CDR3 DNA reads TGCGCCAGCAGCCCATCAGGGGGCACCTCTTACACTGAAGCTTTCTTT.

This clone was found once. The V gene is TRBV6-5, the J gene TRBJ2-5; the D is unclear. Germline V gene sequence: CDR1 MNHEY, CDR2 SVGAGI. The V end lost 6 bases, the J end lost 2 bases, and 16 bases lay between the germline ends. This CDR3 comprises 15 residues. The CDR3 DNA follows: TGTGCCAGCAGAGACTCTCAACTGACTCAAGAGACCCAGTACTTC. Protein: CASRDSQLTQETQYF.

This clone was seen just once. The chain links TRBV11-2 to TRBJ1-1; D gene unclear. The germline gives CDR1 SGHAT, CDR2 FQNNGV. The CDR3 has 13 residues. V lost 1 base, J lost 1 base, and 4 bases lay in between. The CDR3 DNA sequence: TGTGCCAGCAGCTTAGGCGGGAACACTGAAGCTTTCTTT. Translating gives CASSLGGNTEAFF.

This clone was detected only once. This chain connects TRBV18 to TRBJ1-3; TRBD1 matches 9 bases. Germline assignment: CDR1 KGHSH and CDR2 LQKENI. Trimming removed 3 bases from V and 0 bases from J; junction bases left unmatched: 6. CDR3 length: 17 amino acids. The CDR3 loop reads CASSPGQGQSSGNTIYF. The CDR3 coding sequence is TGTGCCAGCTCACCGGGACAGGGACAGAGCTCTGGAAACACCATATATTTT.

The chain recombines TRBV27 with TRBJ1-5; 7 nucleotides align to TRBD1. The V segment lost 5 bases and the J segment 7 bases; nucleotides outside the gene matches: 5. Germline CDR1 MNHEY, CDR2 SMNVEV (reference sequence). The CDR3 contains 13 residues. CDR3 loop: CASSIDRDQPQHF. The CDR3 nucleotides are TGTGCCAGCAGTATTGACAGGGACCAGCCCCAGCATTTT.

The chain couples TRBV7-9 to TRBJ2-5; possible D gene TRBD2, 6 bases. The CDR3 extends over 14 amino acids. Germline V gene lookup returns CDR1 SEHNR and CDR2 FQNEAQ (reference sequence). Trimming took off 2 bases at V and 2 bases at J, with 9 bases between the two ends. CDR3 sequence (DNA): TGTGCCAGCAGCTTATTTGCGGGACAAGAGACCCAGTACTTC. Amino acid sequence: CASSLFAGQETQYF.

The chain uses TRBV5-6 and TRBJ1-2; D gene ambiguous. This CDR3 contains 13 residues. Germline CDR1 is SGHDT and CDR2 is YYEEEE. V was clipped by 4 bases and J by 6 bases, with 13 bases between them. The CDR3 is CASSPQAGDGYTF. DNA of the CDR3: TGTGCCAGCAGCCCCCAGGCCGGCGATGGCTACACCTTC.

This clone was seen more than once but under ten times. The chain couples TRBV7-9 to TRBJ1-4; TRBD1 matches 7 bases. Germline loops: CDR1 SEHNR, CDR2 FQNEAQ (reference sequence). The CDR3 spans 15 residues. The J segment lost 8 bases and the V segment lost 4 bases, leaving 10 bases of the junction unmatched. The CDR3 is CASSSPSAGGEKLFF. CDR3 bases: TGTGCCAGCAGCTCACCCTCCGCAGGGGGGGAAAAACTGTTTTTT.

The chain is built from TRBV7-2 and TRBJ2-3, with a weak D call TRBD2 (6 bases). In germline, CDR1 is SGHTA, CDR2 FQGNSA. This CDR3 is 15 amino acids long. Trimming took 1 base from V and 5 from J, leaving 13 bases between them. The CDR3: CASSLGWRGGDTQYF. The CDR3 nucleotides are TGTGCCAGCAGCTTAGGGTGGCGGGGCGGAGATACGCAGTATTTT.

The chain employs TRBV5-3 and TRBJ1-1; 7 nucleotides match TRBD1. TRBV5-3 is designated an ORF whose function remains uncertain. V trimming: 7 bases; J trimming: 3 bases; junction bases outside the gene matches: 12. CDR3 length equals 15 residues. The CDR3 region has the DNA TGTGCCAGACCGCCGGACAGGAGAGGTGACACTGAAGCTTTCTTT. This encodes CARPPDRRGDTEAFF.

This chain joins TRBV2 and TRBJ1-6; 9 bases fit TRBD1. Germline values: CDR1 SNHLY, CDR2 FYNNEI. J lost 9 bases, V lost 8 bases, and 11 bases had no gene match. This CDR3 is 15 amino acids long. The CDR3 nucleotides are TGTGCCAGCGAGACAGGGGGTAAAATGACTTCACCCCTCCACTTT. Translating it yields CASETGGKMTSPLHF.

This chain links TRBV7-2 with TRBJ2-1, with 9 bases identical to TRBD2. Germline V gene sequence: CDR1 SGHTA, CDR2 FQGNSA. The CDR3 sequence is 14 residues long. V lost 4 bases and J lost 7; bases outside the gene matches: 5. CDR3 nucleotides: TGTGCCAGCAGCTCCCTAGCGGGGATGAATGAGCAGTTCTTC. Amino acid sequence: CASSSLAGMNEQFF.

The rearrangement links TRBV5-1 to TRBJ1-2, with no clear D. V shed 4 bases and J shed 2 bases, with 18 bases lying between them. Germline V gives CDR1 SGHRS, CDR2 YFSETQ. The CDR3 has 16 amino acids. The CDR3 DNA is TGCGCCAGCAGCAGAACCGGGTCTAAAACGAACTATGGCTACACCTTC. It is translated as CASSRTGSKTNYGYTF.

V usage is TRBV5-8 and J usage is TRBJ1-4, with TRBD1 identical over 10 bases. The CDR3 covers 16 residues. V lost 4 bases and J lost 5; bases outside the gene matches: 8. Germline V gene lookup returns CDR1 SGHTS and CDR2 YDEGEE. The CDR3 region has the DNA TGTGCCAGCAGCCTGGGGATGGACAGGGGGAATGAAAAACTGTTTTTT. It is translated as CASSLGMDRGNEKLFF.

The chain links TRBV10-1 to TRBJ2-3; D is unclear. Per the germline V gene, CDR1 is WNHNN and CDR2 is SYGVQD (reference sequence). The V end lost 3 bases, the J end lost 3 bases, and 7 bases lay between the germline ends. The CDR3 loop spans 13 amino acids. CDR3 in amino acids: CASSDPGTDTQYF. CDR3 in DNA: TGCGCCAGCAGTGACCCCGGGACAGATACGCAGTATTTT.

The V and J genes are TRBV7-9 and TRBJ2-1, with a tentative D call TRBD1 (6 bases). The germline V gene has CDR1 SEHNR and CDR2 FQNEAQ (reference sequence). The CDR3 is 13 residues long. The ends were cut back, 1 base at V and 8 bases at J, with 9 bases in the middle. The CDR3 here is CASSLDRDDEQFF. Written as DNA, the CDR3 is TGTGCCAGCAGCTTAGACAGGGACGATGAGCAGTTCTTC.

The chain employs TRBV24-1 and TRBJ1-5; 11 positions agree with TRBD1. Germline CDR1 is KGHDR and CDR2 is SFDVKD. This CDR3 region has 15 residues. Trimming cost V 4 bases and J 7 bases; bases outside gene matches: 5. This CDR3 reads CATSEPGTGGQPQHF. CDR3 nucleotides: TGTGCCACCAGTGAGCCCGGGACAGGGGGACAGCCCCAGCATTTT.

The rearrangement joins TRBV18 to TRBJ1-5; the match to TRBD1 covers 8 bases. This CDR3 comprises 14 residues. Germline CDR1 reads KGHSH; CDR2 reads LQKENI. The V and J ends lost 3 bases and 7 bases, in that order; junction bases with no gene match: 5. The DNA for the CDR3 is TGTGCCAGCTCACCGACAGGGGCCGAGCAGCCCCAGCATTTT. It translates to CASSPTGAEQPQHF.

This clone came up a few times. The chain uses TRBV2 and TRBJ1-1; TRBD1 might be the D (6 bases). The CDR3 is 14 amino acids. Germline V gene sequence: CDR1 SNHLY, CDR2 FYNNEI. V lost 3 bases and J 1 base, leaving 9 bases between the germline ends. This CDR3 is CASSDGRGNTEAFF. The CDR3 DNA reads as TGTGCCAGCAGTGATGGCAGGGGGAACACTGAAGCTTTCTTT.

CDR3 sequence: CATSSVAYGGTEAFF. The CDR3 DNA sequence: TGTGCCACCAGCAGCGTCGCTTACGGGGGCACTGAAGCTTTCTTT. J is TRBJ1-1 and V is TRBV15, with D perhaps matching TRBD1 (5 bases). CDR1 LNHNV and CDR2 YYDKDF come from the germline V gene (reference sequence). V lost 3 bases and J lost 4, with 15 bases in between. The CDR3 sequence is 15 residues long.

DNA of the CDR3: TGCGCCAGCAGCCTCGACGGAGGCACTGAAGCTTTCTTT. Amino acid sequence: CASSLDGGTEAFF. The genes are TRBV5-1 and TRBJ1-1; unclear D gene. The CDR3 contains 13 residues. V lost 4 bases, J lost 4 bases, and 11 bases lay in between. Germline assignment: CDR1 SGHRS and CDR2 YFSETQ. The complete variable domain, with remaining parts taken from reference TRBV5-1 and TRBJ1-1, reads KAGVTQTPRYLIKTRGQQVTLSCSPISGHRSVSWYQQTPGQGLQFLFEYFSETQRNKGNFPGRFSGRQFSNSRSEMNVSTLELGDSALYLCASSLDGGTEAFFGQGTRLTVV.

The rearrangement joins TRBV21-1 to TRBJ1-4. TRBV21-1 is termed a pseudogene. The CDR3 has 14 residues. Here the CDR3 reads CASSTPRGNEKLFF. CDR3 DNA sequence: TGTGCCAGCAGCACCCCAAGAGGCAATGAAAAACTGTTTTTT.

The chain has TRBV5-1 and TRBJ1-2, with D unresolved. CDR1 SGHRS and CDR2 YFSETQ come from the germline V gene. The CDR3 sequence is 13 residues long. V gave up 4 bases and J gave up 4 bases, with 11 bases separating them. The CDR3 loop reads CASSEVVGYGYTF. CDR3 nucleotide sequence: TGCGCCAGCAGCGAAGTTGTCGGCTATGGCTACACCTTC.

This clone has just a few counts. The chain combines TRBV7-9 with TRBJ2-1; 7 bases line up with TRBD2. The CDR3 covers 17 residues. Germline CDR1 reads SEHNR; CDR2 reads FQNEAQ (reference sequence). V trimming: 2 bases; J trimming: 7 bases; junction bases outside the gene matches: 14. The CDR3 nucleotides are TGTGCCAGCAGCTTATTTCCGACAGTTTGGGAGGGGAATGAGCAGTTCTTC. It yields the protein CASSLFPTVWEGNEQFF.